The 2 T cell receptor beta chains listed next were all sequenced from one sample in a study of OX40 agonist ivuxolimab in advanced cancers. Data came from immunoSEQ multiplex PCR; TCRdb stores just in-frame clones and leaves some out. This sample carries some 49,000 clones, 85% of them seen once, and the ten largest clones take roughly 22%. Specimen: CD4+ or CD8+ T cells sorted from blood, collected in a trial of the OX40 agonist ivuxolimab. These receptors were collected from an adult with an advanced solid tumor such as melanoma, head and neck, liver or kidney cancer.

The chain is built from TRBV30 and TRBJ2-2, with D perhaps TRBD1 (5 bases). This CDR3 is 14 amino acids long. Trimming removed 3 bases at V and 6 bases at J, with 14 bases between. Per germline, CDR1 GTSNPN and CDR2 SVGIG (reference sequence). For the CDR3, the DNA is TGTGCCTGGAGAGTCACTCAGGGCCCCGGGGAGCTGTTTTTT. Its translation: CAWRVTQGPGELFF. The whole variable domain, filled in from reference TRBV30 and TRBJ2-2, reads SQTIHQWPATLVQPVGSPLSLECTVEGTSNPNLYWYRQAAGRGLQLLFYSVGIGQISSEVPQNLSASRPQDRQFILSSKKLLLSDSGFYLCAWRVTQGPGELFFGEGSRLTVL.

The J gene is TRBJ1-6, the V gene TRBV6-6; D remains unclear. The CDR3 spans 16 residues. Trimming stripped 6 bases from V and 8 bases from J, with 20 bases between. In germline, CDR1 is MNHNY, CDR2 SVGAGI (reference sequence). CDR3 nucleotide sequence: TGTGCCAGCAGGACCACCAGGTACCCTGGGGATTCACCCCTCCACTTT. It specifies CASRTTRYPGDSPLHF.